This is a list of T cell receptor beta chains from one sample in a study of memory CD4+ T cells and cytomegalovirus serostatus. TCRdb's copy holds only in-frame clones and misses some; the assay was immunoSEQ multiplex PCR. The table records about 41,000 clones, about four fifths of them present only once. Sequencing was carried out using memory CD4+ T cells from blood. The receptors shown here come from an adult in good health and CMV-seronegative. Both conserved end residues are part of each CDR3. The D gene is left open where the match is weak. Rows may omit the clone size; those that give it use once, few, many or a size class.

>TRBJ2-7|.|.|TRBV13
TGTGCCAGCAGCTTAGAGGGGCAGGGAAGCTCCTACGAGCAGTACTTC
CASSLEGQGSSYEQYF
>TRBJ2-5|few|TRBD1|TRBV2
TGTGCCAGCAGGGGGACAGGTCCCAGGACCCAAGAGACCCAGTACTTC
CASRGTGPRTQETQYF
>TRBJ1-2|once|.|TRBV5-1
TGCGCCAGCAGCTTGGATCCGGGGGCAGCTGGCTACACCTTC
CASSLDPGAAGYTF
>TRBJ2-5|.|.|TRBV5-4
TGTGCCAGCAGCTTGTTATCGGGAGAGACCCAGTACTTC
CASSLLSGETQYF
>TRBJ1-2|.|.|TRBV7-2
TGTGCCAGCAGCTTATTGGGCCAGAGCTATGGCTACACCTTC
CASSLLGQSYGYTF
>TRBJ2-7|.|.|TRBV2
TGTGCCAGCAGGGACGACTCTTACCCTAACTACGAGCAGTACTTC
CASRDDSYPNYEQYF
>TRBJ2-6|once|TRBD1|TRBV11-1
TGTGCCAGCAGCCTCGGACAGGGGGTATTCTCTGGGGCCAACGTCCTGACTTTC
CASSLGQGVFSGANVLTF
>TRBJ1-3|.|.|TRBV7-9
TGTGCCAGCAGCTTACCCTCAGGGGTGGCTGGAAACACCATATATTTT
CASSLPSGVAGNTIYF
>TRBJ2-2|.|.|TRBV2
TGTGCCAGCACTCCTAGCGCGACCGGGAAGCTGTTTTTT
CASTPSATGKLFF
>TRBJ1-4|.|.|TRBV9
TGTGCCAGCAGCTCCTCTCCAGGCCCGGAAAAACTGTTTTTT
CASSSSPGPEKLFF
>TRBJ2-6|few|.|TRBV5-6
TGTGCCAGCAGTCTCTTTCAGGGGACTGGGGCCAACGTCCTGACTTTC
CASSLFQGTGANVLTF
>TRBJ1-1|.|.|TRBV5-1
TGCGCCAGCAGGGAGAACCACAGGGTCGGGGCTGAAGCTTTCTTT
CASRENHRVGAEAFF
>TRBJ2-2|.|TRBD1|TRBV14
TGTGCCAGCAGCCAAGACAGGGGGTTAGCAGGAACCGGGGAGCTGTTTTTT
CASSQDRGLAGTGELFF
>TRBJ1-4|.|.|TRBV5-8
TGTGCCAGCAGTCGAGGTGACTCGAAGAAACTGTTTTTT
CASSRGDSKKLFF
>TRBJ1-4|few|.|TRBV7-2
TGTGCCAGCAGCTTATCTTCTAGCGTCGGGACTAATGAAAAACTGTTTTTT
CASSLSSSVGTNEKLFF
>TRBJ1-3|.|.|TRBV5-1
TGCGCCAGCAGCTTGGGGTTACCGGGAAACACCATATATTTT
CASSLGLPGNTIYF
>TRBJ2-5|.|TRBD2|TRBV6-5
TGTGCCAGCAGCCAGACTCGGGGGGGCTGGGAGACCCAGTACTTC
CASSQTRGGWETQYF
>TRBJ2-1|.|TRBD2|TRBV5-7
TGTGCCAGCAGCTTGCTAGCGGGAGCCCTACAGTTCTTC
CASSLLAGALQFF
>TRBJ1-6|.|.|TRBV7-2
TGTGCCAGCAGCATCCGGGGCCTCGGGTCACCCCTCCACTTT
CASSIRGLGSPLHF
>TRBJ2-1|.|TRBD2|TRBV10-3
TGTGCCATCAGCGATACTAGCGGGGGGAGGGATGAGCAGTTCTTC
CAISDTSGGRDEQFF
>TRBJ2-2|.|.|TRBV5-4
TGTGCCAGCAGCACCCAGAACACCGGGGAGCTGTTTTTT
CASSTQNTGELFF
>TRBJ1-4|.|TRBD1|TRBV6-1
TGTGCCAGTAACTCTCAGAGCAGGGGGCTTGAAAAACTGTTTTTT
CASNSQSRGLEKLFF
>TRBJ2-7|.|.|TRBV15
TGTGCCACCAGCCGCAATCCGGACCAGTTCTACGAGCAGTACTTC
CATSRNPDQFYEQYF
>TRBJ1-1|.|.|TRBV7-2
TGTGCCAGCAGCTTATTAGGGGCTATGAACACTGAAGCTTTCTTT
CASSLLGAMNTEAFF
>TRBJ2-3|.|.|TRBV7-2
TGTGCCAGCAGCTTAGGGGCAGGAACGACACGAAAACCCACAGATACGCAGTATTTT
CASSLGAGTTRKPTDTQYF
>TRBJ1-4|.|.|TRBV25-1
TGTGCCAGCAGTGAACCCCCGGCGCACGAAAAACTGTTTTTT
CASSEPPAHEKLFF
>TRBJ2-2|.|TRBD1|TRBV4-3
TGCGCCAGCAGCCAGGAGGGACAGGGTCACGGGGAGCTGTTTTTT
CASSQEGQGHGELFF
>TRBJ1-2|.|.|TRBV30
TGTGCCTGGAGTCCGGGGGTTAATGGCTACACCTTC
CAWSPGVNGYTF
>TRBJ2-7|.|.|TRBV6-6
TGTGCCAGCAGTTACTCGAAGGTTTACGAGCAGTACTTC
CASSYSKVYEQYF
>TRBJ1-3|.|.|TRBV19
TGTGCCAGTATGGTGTCAGGCAGCGGAAACACCATATATTTT
CASMVSGSGNTIYF
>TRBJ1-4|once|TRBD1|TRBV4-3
TGCGCCAGCAGCCAAGAGCGGAGACAGGGGGGTGAAAAACTGTTTTTT
CASSQERRQGGEKLFF
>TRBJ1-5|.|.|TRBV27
TGTGCCAGCAGTGCTAGATTCTTTTCGCCCCAGCATTTT
CASSARFFSPQHF
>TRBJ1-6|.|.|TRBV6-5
TGTGCCAGCAGAAAAACAGGGTTCCATAATTCACCCCTCCACTTT
CASRKTGFHNSPLHF
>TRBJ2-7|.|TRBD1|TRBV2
TGTGCCGGAGGACAGGGCCGGTACGACGAGCAGTACTTC
CAGGQGRYDEQYF
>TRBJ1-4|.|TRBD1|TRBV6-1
TGTGCCAGCGGACAGGGCCCCACTAATGAAAAACTGTTTTTT
CASGQGPTNEKLFF
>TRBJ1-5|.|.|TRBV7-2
TGTGCCAGCAGCCTTAACAATCAGCCCCAGCATTTT
CASSLNNQPQHF
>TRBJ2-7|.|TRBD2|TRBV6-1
TGTGCCAGCAACCCCAGCGGGGGGGGGTCCTACGAGCAGTACTTC
CASNPSGGGSYEQYF
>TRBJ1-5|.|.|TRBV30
TGTGCCTGGAGTGTACGGCCTGATCAGCCCCAGCATTTT
CAWSVRPDQPQHF
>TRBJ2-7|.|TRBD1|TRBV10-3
TGTGCTATCAGGGGACAGGCGTTCTACGAGCAGTACTTC
CAIRGQAFYEQYF
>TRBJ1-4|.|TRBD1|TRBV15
TGTGCCACCAGCAGAGATTGGGGGACAGGGAATGAAAAACTGTTTTTT
CATSRDWGTGNEKLFF
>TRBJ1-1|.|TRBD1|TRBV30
TGTGCCTGGAGCCGCTACCGGGACAGGGTCGAAGCTTTCTTT
CAWSRYRDRVEAFF
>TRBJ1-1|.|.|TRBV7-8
TGTGCCAGCAGCTTAGTTAGGAACACTGAAGCTTTCTTT
CASSLVRNTEAFF
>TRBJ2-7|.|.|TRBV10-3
TGTGCCATCGGGGATGGGGACCAGGCGTACGAGCAGTACTTC
CAIGDGDQAYEQYF
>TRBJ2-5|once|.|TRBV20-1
TGCAGTGCAAGGGGCCAAGAGACCCAGTACTTC
CSARGQETQYF
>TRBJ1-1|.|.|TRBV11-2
TGTGCCAGCAGCTTAGGGTTAATGAACACTGAAGCTTTCTTT
CASSLGLMNTEAFF
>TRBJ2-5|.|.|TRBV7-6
TGTGCCAGCAGTACTACCGATTCGGCGGCCCAGTACTTC
CASSTTDSAAQYF
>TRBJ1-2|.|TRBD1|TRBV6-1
TGTGCCAGCAGTAGGACAGGGGGTGCGGGTGGCTACACCTTC
CASSRTGGAGGYTF
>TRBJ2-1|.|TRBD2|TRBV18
TGTGCCAGCTCCCTAACACCTTATATCGGGGGGGAAGACAATGAGCAGTTCTTC
CASSLTPYIGGEDNEQFF
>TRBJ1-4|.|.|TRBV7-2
TGTGCCAGCAGCTTTGGACCCCATGAAAAACTGTTTTTT
CASSFGPHEKLFF
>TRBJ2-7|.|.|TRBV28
TGTGCCAGCAGTTCCACCCCCGAGCAGTACTTC
CASSSTPEQYF
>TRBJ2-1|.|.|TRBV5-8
TGTGCCAACGGGGGTGAGCAGTTCTTC
CANGGEQFF
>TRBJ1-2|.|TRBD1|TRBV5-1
TGCGCCAGCAGCCGCGGGACAGTGGTTTCTAACTATGGCTACACCTTC
CASSRGTVVSNYGYTF
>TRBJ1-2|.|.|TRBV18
TGTGCCAGCTCCGAGGGGAGCGGCTATGGCTACACCTTC
CASSEGSGYGYTF
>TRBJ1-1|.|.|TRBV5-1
TGCGCCAGCACGGATCGAACAGAACCCACTGAAGCTTTCTTT
CASTDRTEPTEAFF
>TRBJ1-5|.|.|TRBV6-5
TGTGCCAGCAGTTGGACCACCAATCAGCCCCAGCATTTT
CASSWTTNQPQHF
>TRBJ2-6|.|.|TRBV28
TGTGCCAGCAGGGGACGTGCTGGGGCCAACGTCCTGACTTTC
CASRGRAGANVLTF
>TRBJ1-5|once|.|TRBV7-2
TGTGCCAGCAGCCTAACGAGGGTCAATCAGCCCCAGCATTTT
CASSLTRVNQPQHF